What follows describes a single TCR beta chain. Which antigen it targets is not known. No per-base quality is available; no much larger clone lies one base away. These data belong to a study of response to subunit inactivated influenza vaccine (dated by TCRdb to the late 2010s). For context, the study as a whole: Deep quantitative T cell receptor repertoire profiling was used in the study to track responses to a trivalent subunit inactivated influenza vaccine. Overall study outcomes, separate from this receptor: The authors proposed that each seasonal influenza vaccination may bring in only a limited number of new T cells.

Here V drops 5 bases and J drops 4 bases, and the junction holds 7 bases not matched to any gene. Based on the germline V gene, the CDR1 and CDR2 sequences are MDHEN and SYDVKM. Counted from cysteine to phenylalanine, this CDR3 has 16 amino acids. Only the CDR3 part of the read is kept: 48 bases, read in frame from the first base. Library prep was done by RT-PCR. Sequencing instrument: Illumina HiSeq 2500. Starting from the raw public reads, TCRdb applied fastp trimming at Q25, assembled clones with MiXCR and retained in-frame beta chains. Records with the same CDR3 protein are collapsed into one entry carrying the most frequent genes and DNA. This sample has approximately 500,000 distinct CDR3 sequences in its table, and about 14% of those were observed once. Over 8.5% of the sample is taken by the ten largest.

The sequence is built from TRBV28 and TRBJ2-1, with 11 middle bases fitting TRBD2. The clonotype originates from a man aged 50 to 60 who received an inactivated influenza vaccine. Donor details come from another sample of the same person, matched by shared clones. The sequencing used PBMCs from blood, collected less than 13 days after vaccination. Here is the DNA: TGTGCCAGCAGTCCTCGTTCTAGCGGGAGGTACAATGAGCAGTTCTTC. This encodes CASSPRSSGRYNEQFF.